This is a list of T cell receptor beta chains from one sample in a study of blood T cell repertoires in COVID-19. Profiling relied on immunoSEQ multiplex PCR, and the TCRdb table lists in-frame clones only, not all of them. The sample contains approximately 140,000 clones, approximately 90% of which appear only once. Sequencing was carried out using PBMCs or T cells enriched from blood (not recorded which). These receptors were taken from a woman between 35 and 50 years old who had been exposed to COVID-19. Both conserved end residues are part of each CDR3. The order of the fields is J gene, D gene, V gene, clone size, CDR3 DNA, CDR3 protein. The D gene is left open where the match is weak. Size is omitted from some rows. Given values are once, few, many or a class for expanded clones.

J gene: TRBJ1-4; D gene: -; V gene: TRBV6-2/TRBV6-3; clone size: -; CDR3 DNA: TGTGCCAGCAGTAAGACAGACGCCAATGAAAAACTGTTTTTT; CDR3 protein: CASSKTDANEKLFF
J gene: TRBJ1-1; D gene: TRBD1; V gene: TRBV5-1; clone size: few; CDR3 DNA: TGCGCCAGCAGCGTTGACAGGGTCACTGAAGCTTTCTTT; CDR3 protein: CASSVDRVTEAFF
J gene: TRBJ2-1; D gene: -; V gene: TRBV2; clone size: many; CDR3 DNA: TGTGCCAGCTCTTGGCGGGCGTACTACAATGAGCAGTTCTTC; CDR3 protein: CASSWRAYYNEQFF
J gene: TRBJ2-2; D gene: TRBD1; V gene: TRBV6-5; clone size: -; CDR3 DNA: TGTGCCAGCAGGGGACAGGGGGCGAGCACCGGGGAGCTGTTTTTT; CDR3 protein: CASRGQGASTGELFF
J gene: TRBJ2-3; D gene: TRBD2; V gene: TRBV12-5; clone size: -; CDR3 DNA: TGTGCTAGTGGTTTGGGGACTAGTCTCGCAGATACGCAGTATTTT; CDR3 protein: CASGLGTSLADTQYF
J gene: TRBJ2-2; D gene: -; V gene: TRBV5-1; clone size: few; CDR3 DNA: TGCGCCAGCACACAGCTCGCGAACACCGGGGAGCTGTTTTTT; CDR3 protein: CASTQLANTGELFF
J gene: TRBJ2-7; D gene: -; V gene: TRBV19; clone size: -; CDR3 DNA: TGTGCCAGTAGTCCCGACAGGTTATACGAGCAGTACTTC; CDR3 protein: CASSPDRLYEQYF
J gene: TRBJ2-3; D gene: -; V gene: TRBV11-2; clone size: -; CDR3 DNA: TGTGCCAGCAGCCCCAGGACAGCCACAGATACGCAGTATTTT; CDR3 protein: CASSPRTATDTQYF
J gene: TRBJ2-7; D gene: TRBD2; V gene: TRBV14; clone size: -; CDR3 DNA: TGTGCCAGCAGCCAAGGGTCTAGCGGGAGCACGAACGAGCAGTACTTC; CDR3 protein: CASSQGSSGSTNEQYF
J gene: TRBJ2-3; D gene: TRBD1; V gene: TRBV7-2; clone size: -; CDR3 DNA: TGTGCCAGCACCTCCCCCAACAGGGGGCGAGAGGATACGCAGTATTTT; CDR3 protein: CASTSPNRGREDTQYF
J gene: TRBJ2-7; D gene: TRBD2; V gene: TRBV27; clone size: -; CDR3 DNA: TGTGCCAGCAGGGGACTAGCGGATGCCTACGAGCAGTACTTC; CDR3 protein: CASRGLADAYEQYF
J gene: TRBJ1-5; D gene: -; V gene: TRBV6-1; clone size: -; CDR3 DNA: TGTGCCAGCAGTGAAGCGCTAGGGCAGGGGAATGGTCAGCCCCAGCATTTT; CDR3 protein: CASSEALGQGNGQPQHF
J gene: TRBJ2-3; D gene: -; V gene: TRBV9; clone size: -; CDR3 DNA: TGTGCCAGCAGCGTAGCGGTCGGTGGCCTAGCAGGTACGCAGTATTTT; CDR3 protein: CASSVAVGGLAGTQYF
J gene: TRBJ1-2; D gene: -; V gene: TRBV5-1; clone size: -; CDR3 DNA: TGCGCCAGCAGCACCGGACGGGAGTTCTATGGCTACACCTTC; CDR3 protein: CASSTGREFYGYTF
J gene: TRBJ2-2; D gene: TRBD1; V gene: TRBV20-1; clone size: -; CDR3 DNA: TGCAGTGCGAGTAGACAGGGGGCGCACACCGGGGAGCTGTTTTTT; CDR3 protein: CSASRQGAHTGELFF
J gene: TRBJ1-5; D gene: -; V gene: TRBV28; clone size: -; CDR3 DNA: TGTGCCAGCAGTTTAGGGGCTGGGAATCAGCCCCAGCATTTT; CDR3 protein: CASSLGAGNQPQHF
J gene: TRBJ1-2; D gene: TRBD1; V gene: TRBV29-1; clone size: once; CDR3 DNA: TGCAGCGTTGAAAAGGGGGCGTACGGCTACACCTTC; CDR3 protein: CSVEKGAYGYTF
J gene: TRBJ1-4; D gene: -; V gene: TRBV5-1; clone size: -; CDR3 DNA: TGCGCCAGCAGCCCCGACCAATCCCGGCGGTTTGAAAAACTGTTTTTT; CDR3 protein: CASSPDQSRRFEKLFF
J gene: TRBJ2-1; D gene: -; V gene: TRBV5-4; clone size: -; CDR3 DNA: TGTGCCAGCAAAACGGGCGGGGGCCTATTCAATGAGCAGTTCTTC; CDR3 protein: CASKTGGGLFNEQFF
J gene: TRBJ2-2; D gene: -; V gene: TRBV11-3; clone size: -; CDR3 DNA: TGTGCCAGCAGCCGACGCGGTGGGGAGCTGTTTTTT; CDR3 protein: CASSRRGGELFF
J gene: TRBJ1-1; D gene: -; V gene: TRBV7-2; clone size: once; CDR3 DNA: TGTGCCAGCAGTCCGTTGGAAGAGGCTGAAGCTTTCTTT; CDR3 protein: CASSPLEEAEAFF
J gene: TRBJ1-5; D gene: -; V gene: TRBV27; clone size: -; CDR3 DNA: TGTGCCAGCAGTTTTGCAGGGAATTCTCAGCCCCAGCATTTT; CDR3 protein: CASSFAGNSQPQHF
J gene: TRBJ2-7; D gene: TRBD1; V gene: TRBV6-5; clone size: -; CDR3 DNA: TGTGCCAGCAAACCTGGGACAGGCGGGTCGGGGGAGCAGTACTTC; CDR3 protein: CASKPGTGGSGEQYF
J gene: TRBJ2-2; D gene: -; V gene: TRBV5-1; clone size: -; CDR3 DNA: TGCGCCAGCAGCAGAGGTGGGAACACCGGGGAGCTGTTTTTT; CDR3 protein: CASSRGGNTGELFF
J gene: TRBJ1-1; D gene: TRBD1; V gene: TRBV7-2; clone size: -; CDR3 DNA: TGTGCCAGCAGCTTAGGACAGGGTACTGAAGCTTTCTTT; CDR3 protein: CASSLGQGTEAFF
J gene: TRBJ2-7; D gene: -; V gene: TRBV5-1; clone size: -; CDR3 DNA: TGCGCCAGCAGCTTGGGTGGGGCAGGGGATAATAAGGAGCAGTACTTC; CDR3 protein: CASSLGGAGDNKEQYF
J gene: TRBJ2-2; D gene: TRBD2; V gene: TRBV7-8; clone size: once; CDR3 DNA: TGTGCCAGCAGCCCGAGGACTAGCGGGAGGGGAAACACCGGGGAGCTGTTTTTT; CDR3 protein: CASSPRTSGRGNTGELFF
J gene: TRBJ2-7; D gene: TRBD2; V gene: TRBV11-2; clone size: -; CDR3 DNA: TGTGCCAGCATCCAGTCCGGGAGGCCCCCCTACGAGCAGTACTTC; CDR3 protein: CASIQSGRPPYEQYF
J gene: TRBJ2-2; D gene: -; V gene: TRBV3-1/TRBV3-2; clone size: -; CDR3 DNA: TGTGCCAGCAGCCTAAAGACAGGTTGGGGTGCCGGGGAGCTGTTTTTT; CDR3 protein: CASSLKTGWGAGELFF
J gene: TRBJ2-3; D gene: -; V gene: TRBV28; clone size: -; CDR3 DNA: TGTGCCAGCAGTCCCGGGAGTACCCCCACAGATACGCAGTATTTT; CDR3 protein: CASSPGSTPTDTQYF
J gene: TRBJ2-3; D gene: -; V gene: TRBV10-3; clone size: -; CDR3 DNA: TGTGCCATCAGGGGGAGCGGAACTAGCACAGATACGCAGTATTTT; CDR3 protein: CAIRGSGTSTDTQYF
J gene: TRBJ2-7; D gene: -; V gene: TRBV5-5; clone size: -; CDR3 DNA: TGTGCCAGCAGCTTGGTGTTATCTAGGACCTACGAGCAGTACTTC; CDR3 protein: CASSLVLSRTYEQYF